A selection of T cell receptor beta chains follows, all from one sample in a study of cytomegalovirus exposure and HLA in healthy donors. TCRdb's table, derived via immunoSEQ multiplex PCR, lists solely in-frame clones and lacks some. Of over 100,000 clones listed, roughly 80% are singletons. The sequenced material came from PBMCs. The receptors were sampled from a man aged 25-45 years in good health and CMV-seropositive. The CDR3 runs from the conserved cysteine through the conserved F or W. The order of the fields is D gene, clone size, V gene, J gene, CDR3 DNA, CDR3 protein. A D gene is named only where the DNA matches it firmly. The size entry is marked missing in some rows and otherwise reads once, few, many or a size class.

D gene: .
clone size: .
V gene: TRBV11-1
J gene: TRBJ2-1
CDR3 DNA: TGTGCCAGCAGTTACTCGATCCTAGCGTGGGCCAATGAGCAGTTCTTC
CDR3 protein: CASSYSILAWANEQFF

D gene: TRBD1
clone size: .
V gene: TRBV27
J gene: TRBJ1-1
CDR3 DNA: TGTGCCAGCAGCAAGGCTGGGGCAGGGGGCGTCGAGGACACTGAAGCTTTCTTT
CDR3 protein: CASSKAGAGGVEDTEAFF

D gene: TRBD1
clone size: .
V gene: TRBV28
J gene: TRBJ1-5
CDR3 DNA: TGTGCCAGCAGTCCCGGGACAGGGGGAGGTCGGGAGCCCCAGCACTTT
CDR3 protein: CASSPGTGGGREPQHF

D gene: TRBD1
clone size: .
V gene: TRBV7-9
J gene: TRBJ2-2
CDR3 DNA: TGTGCCAGCAGCTCCGGACAGGGGAACACCGGGGAGCTGTTTTTT
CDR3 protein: CASSSGQGNTGELFF

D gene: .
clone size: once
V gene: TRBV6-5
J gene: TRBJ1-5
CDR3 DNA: TGTGCCAGCGGGCTTAGTAGCAATCAGCCCCAGCATTTT
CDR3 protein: CASGLSSNQPQHF

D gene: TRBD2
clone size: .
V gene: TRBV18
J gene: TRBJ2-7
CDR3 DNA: TGTGCCAGCTCACCAAATGGGGGAGGGACCTACGAGCAGTACTTC
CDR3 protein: CASSPNGGGTYEQYF

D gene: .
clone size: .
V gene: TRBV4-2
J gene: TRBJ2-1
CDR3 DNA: TGTGCCAGCAGCCAACCCACGAGCAGGGTGGGCAATGAGCAGTTCTTC
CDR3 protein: CASSQPTSRVGNEQFF

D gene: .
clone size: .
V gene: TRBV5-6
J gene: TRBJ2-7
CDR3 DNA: TGTGCCAGCAGCTTGATGGGTGGGCCCGAGCAGTACTTC
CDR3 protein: CASSLMGGPEQYF

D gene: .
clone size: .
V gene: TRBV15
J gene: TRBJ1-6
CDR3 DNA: TGTGCCACCAGCAGATCCGGACTGCCAAACTCCTATAATTCACCCCTCCACTTT
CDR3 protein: CATSRSGLPNSYNSPLHF

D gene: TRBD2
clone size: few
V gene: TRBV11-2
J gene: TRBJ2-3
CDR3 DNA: TGTGCCAGCAGCTCGGGACTAGCGGGGCCACAGGGAGATACGCAGTATTTT
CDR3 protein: CASSSGLAGPQGDTQYF

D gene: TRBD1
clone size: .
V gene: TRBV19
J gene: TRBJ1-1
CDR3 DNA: TGTGCCAGTAGCTACCCGGGACAGGGGAACACTGAAGCTTTCTTT
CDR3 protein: CASSYPGQGNTEAFF

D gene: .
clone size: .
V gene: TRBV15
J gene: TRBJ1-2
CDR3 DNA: TGTGCCACCAGCAGAGGTGAGCTTGACTACACCTTC
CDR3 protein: CATSRGELDYTF

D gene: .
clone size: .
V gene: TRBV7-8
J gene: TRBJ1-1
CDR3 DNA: TGTGCCAGCAGCTTAGGCCAGGGCTATCTTAAGAACACTGAAGCTTTCTTT
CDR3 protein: CASSLGQGYLKNTEAFF

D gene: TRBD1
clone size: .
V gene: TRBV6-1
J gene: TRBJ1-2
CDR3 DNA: TGTGCCAGCAGCGGACAGGGCGGCGATGGCTACACCTTC
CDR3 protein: CASSGQGGDGYTF

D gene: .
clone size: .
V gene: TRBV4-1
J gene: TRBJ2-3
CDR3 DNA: TGCGCCAGCAGCGTACAGGGCCCTAGCACAGATACGCAGTATTTT
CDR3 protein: CASSVQGPSTDTQYF

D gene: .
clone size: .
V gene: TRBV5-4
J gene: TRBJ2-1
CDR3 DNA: TGTGCCAGCAGCTTCGGCGGGATTTCCTACAATGAGCAGTTCTTC
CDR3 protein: CASSFGGISYNEQFF

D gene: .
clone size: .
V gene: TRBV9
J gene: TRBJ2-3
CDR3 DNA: TGTGCCAGCAGCGTAGGAGGGTTAGGGGGAGATACGCAGTATTTT
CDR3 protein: CASSVGGLGGDTQYF

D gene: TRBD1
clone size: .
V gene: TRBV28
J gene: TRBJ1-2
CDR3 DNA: TGTGCCAGCAGTTCGGGGCCCCCCAGGGGGCGAGCGGGTGGCTACACCTTC
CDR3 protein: CASSSGPPRGRAGGYTF

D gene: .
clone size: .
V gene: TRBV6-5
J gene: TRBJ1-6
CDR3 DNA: TGTGCCAGCATGACAGGTATAGACTATAATTCACCCCTCCACTTT
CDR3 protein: CASMTGIDYNSPLHF

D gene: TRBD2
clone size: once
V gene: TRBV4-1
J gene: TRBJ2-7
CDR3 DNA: TGCGCCAGCAGCCCCCGGGAGGGGGGGACATACGAGCAGTACTTC
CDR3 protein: CASSPREGGTYEQYF

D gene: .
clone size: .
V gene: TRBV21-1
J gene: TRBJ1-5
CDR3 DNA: TGTGCCATCTATATCGGTCAGCCCCAGCATTTT
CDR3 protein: CAIYIGQPQHF

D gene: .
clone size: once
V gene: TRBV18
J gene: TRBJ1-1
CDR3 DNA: TGTGCCAGCTCACCAGGGGTTGACAGGAACACTGAAGCTTTCTTT
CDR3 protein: CASSPGVDRNTEAFF

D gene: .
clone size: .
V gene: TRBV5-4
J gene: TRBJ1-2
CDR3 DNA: TGTGCCAGCAACCGTGGGGGGGTGTCGATTGAAGGAGGCTACACCTTC
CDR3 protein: CASNRGGVSIEGGYTF

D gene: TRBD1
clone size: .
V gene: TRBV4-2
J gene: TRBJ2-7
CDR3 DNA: TGTGCCAGCAGCGACAGGGCCTACGAGCAGTACTTC
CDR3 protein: CASSDRAYEQYF

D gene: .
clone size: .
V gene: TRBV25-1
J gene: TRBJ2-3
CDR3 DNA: TGTGCCAGCAAAGAGTTTATCGGCACAGATACGCAGTATTTT
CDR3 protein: CASKEFIGTDTQYF

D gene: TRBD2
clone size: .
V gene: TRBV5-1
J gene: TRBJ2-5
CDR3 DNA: TGCGCCAGCAGCACCGGGACTACCCAAGAGACCCAGTACTTC
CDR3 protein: CASSTGTTQETQYF

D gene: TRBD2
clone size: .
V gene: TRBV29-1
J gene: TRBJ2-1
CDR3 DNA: TGCAGCGTTGGACCCGGACTAGCGGGAGCTAGCTCCTACAATGAGCAGTTCTTC
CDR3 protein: CSVGPGLAGASSYNEQFF

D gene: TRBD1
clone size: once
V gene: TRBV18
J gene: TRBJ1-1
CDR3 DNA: TGTGCCAGCTCACCTCAGGGACAGGGTACTGAAGCTTTCTTT
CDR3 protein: CASSPQGQGTEAFF

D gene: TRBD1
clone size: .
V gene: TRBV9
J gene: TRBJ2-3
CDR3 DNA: TGTGCCAGCAGCGTAGGGACAGGGGGCACAGATACGCAGTATTTT
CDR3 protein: CASSVGTGGTDTQYF

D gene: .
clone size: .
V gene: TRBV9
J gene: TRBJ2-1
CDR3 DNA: TGTGCCAGCAGCGTAGGATCCGGTTACAATGAGCAGTTCTTC
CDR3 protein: CASSVGSGYNEQFF

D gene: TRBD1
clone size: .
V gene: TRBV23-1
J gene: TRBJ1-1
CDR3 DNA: TGCGCCAGCAGTCAGTCACAGGGGGCGAACGAGGACACTGAAGCTTTCTTT
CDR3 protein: CASSQSQGANEDTEAFF

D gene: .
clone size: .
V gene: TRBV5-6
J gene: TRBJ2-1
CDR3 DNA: TGTGCCAGCAGCTTGGCGGGGGTTGAGCAGTTCTTC
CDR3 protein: CASSLAGVEQFF

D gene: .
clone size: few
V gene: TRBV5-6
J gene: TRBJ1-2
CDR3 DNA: TGTGCCAGCAGCCGACAGGACTTATACGGCTACACCTTC
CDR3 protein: CASSRQDLYGYTF

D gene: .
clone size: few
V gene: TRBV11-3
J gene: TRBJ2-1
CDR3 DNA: TGTGCCAGCAGTCCAAAAGGGGTCCTCACAGATGAGCAGTTCTTC
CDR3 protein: CASSPKGVLTDEQFF

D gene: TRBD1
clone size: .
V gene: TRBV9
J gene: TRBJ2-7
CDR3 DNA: TGTGCCAGCAGCGTAGGGGACAGGGACTCCTACGAGCAGTACTTC
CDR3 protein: CASSVGDRDSYEQYF

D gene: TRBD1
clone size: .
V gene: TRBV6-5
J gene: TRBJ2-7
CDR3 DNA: TGTGCCAGCACCCGCGCCGGGACAGGGAGCGAGCAGTACTTC
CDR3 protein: CASTRAGTGSEQYF

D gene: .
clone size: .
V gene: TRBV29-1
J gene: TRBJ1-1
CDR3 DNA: TGCAGCGTTGAAGATCCCGGGTCACTTGAAGCTTTCTTT
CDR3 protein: CSVEDPGSLEAFF

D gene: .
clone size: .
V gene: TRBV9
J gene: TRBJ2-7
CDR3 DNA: TGTGCCAGCAGTTTGTACGTAGGGGGCGAGCAGTACTTC
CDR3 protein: CASSLYVGGEQYF

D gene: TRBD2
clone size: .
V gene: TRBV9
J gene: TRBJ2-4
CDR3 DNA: TGTGCCAGCAGCGCGAGCGGGGGATTAGCCAAAAACATTCAGTACTTC
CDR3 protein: CASSASGGLAKNIQYF

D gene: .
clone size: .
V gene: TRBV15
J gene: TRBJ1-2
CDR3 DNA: TGTGCCACCAGCAGAGAAGTGGGGGGGCGTAGAGGCTACACCTTC
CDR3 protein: CATSREVGGRRGYTF

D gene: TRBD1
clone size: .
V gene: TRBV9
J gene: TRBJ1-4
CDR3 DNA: TGTGCCAGCAGCGCCATAGGACAGGGGGGCGAAAAACTGTTTTTT
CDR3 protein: CASSAIGQGGEKLFF

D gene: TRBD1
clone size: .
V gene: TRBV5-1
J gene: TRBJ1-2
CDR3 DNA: TGCGCCAGCAGCTTATCAGGGGGCGTAAGTGGCTACACCTTC
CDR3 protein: CASSLSGGVSGYTF

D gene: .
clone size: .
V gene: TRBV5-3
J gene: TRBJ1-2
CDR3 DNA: TGTGCCAGAAGCTTGGTACCCTCCTACCTCGGCGGGGACTATGGCTACACCTTC
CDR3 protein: CARSLVPSYLGGDYGYTF

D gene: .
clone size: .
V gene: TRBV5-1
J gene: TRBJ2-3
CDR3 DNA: TGCGCCAGCAGCTTGGAACAGGTCTTTAGCACAGATACGCAGTATTTT
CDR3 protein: CASSLEQVFSTDTQYF

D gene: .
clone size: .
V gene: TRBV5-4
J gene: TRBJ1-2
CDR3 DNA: TGTGCCAGCAGCGACACAAACTGTGGCTACACCTTC
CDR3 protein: CASSDTNCGYTF

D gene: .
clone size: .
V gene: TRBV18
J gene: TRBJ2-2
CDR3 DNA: TGTGCCAGCTCACCAGGAGAGAACACCGGGGAGCTGTTTTTT
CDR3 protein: CASSPGENTGELFF

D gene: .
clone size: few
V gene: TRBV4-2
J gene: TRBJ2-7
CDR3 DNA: TGTGCCAGCAGCCAAGATTACAGGGCGGCCTACGAGCAGTACTTC
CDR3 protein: CASSQDYRAAYEQYF

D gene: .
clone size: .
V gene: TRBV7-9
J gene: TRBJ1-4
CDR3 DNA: TGTGCCAGCAGCTTAGGCAGCAGGGCTGAAAAACTGTTTTTT
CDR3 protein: CASSLGSRAEKLFF

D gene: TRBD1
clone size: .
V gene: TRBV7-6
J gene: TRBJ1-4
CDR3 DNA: TGTGCCAGCAGCTTAGCTTGGGGACAGGCAGCAACTAATGAAAAACTGTTTTTT
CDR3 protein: CASSLAWGQAATNEKLFF

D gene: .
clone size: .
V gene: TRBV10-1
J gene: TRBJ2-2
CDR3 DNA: TGCGCCAGCAGTGAGTCTAGCAGAAACACCGGGGAGCTGTTTTTT
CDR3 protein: CASSESSRNTGELFF

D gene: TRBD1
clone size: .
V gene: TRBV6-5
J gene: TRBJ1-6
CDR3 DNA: TGTGCCAGGCCCAGGGGGCCGGATTCACCCCTCCACTTT
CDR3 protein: CARPRGPDSPLHF

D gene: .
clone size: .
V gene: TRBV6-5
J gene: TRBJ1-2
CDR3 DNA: TGTGCCAGCAGCCTCTCGGGAACTAACTATGGCTACACCTTC
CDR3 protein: CASSLSGTNYGYTF